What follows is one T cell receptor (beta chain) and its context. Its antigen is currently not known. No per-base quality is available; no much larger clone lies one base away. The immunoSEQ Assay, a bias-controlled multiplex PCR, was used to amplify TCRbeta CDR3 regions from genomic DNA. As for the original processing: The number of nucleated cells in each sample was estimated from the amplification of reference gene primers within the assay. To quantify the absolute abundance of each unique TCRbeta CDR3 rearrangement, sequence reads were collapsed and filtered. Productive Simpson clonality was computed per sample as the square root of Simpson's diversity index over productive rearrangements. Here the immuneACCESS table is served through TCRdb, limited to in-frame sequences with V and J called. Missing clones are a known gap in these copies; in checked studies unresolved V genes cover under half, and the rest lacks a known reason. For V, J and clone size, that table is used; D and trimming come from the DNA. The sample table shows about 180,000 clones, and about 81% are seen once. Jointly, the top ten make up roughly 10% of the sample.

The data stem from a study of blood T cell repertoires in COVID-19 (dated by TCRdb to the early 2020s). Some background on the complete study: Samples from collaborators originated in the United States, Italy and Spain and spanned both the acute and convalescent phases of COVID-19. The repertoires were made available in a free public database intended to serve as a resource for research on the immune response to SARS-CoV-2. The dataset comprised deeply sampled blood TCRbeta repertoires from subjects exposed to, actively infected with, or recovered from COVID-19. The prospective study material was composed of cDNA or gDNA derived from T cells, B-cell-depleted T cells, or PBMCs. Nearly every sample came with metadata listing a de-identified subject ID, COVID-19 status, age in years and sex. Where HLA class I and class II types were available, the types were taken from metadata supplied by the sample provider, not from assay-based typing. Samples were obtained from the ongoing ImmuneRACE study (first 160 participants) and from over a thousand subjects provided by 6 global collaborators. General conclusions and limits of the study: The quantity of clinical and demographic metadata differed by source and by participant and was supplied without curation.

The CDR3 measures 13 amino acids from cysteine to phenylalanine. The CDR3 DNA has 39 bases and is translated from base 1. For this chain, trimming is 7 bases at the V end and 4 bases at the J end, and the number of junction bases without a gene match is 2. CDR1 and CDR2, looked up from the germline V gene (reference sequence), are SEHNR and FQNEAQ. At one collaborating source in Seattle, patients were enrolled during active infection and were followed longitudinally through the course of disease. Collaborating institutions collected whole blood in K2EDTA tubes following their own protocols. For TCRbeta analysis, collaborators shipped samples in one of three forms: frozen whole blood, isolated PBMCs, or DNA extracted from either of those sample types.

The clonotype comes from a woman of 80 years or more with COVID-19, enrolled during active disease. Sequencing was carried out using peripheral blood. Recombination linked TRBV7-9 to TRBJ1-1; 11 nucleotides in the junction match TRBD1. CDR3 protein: CASTGQGATEAFF. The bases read TGTGCCAGCACTGGACAGGGGGCCACTGAAGCTTTCTTT.